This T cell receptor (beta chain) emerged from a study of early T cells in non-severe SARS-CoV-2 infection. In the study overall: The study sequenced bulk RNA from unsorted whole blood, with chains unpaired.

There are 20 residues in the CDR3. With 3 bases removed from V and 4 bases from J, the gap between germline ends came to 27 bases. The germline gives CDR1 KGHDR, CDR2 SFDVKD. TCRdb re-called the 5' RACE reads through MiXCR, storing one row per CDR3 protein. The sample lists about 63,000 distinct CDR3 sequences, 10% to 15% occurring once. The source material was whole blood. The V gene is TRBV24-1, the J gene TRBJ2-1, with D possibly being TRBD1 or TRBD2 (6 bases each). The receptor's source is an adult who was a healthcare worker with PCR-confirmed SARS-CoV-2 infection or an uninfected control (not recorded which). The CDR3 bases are TGTGCCACCAGTGATAGGTCCGGGACATGGCGAATCGGGAGTTACAATGAGCAGTTCTTC. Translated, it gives CATSDRSGTWRIGSYNEQFF.